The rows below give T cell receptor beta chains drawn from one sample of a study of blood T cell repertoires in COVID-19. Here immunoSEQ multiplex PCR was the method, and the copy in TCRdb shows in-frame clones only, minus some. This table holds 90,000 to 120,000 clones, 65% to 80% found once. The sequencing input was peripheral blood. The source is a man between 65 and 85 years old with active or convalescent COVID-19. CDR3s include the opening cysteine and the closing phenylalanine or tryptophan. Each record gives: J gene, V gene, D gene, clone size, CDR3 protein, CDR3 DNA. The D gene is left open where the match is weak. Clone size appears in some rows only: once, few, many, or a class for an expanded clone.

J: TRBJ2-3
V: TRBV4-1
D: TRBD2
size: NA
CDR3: CASSQDRLAGGRDTQYF
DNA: TGCGCCAGCAGCCAAGACAGACTAGCGGGGGGTAGAGATACGCAGTATTTT

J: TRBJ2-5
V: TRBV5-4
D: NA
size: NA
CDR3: CASSLDRQETQYF
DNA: TGTGCCAGCAGCTTGGACAGGCAAGAGACCCAGTACTTC

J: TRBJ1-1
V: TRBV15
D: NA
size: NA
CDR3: CATSRDVRAEAFF
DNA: TGTGCCACCAGCAGAGATGTCCGGGCTGAAGCTTTCTTT

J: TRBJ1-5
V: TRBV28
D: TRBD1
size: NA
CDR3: CASSWATGGGGQPQHF
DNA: TGTGCCAGCAGTTGGGCCACAGGGGGCGGGGGTCAGCCCCAGCATTTT

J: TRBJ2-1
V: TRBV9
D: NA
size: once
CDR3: CASSPRTSYNEQFF
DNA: TGTGCCAGCAGCCCCCGTACTAGCTACAATGAGCAGTTCTTC

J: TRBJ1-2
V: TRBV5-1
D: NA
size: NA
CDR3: CASSLFPTGQGYGYTF
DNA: TGCGCCAGCAGCTTGTTCCCCACAGGGCAGGGCTATGGCTACACCTTC

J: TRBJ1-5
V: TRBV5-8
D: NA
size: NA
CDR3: CASSFNRARNQPQHF
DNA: TGTGCCAGCAGTTTTAACAGGGCCCGCAATCAGCCCCAGCATTTT

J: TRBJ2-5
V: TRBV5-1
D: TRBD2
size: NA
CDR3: CASNPGGTEGTQYF
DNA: TGCGCCAGCAACCCGGGAGGAACTGAAGGGACCCAGTACTTC

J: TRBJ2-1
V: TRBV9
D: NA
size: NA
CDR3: CASSVGPSALYNEQFF
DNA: TGTGCCAGCAGCGTAGGTCCTAGCGCCCTTTACAATGAGCAGTTCTTC

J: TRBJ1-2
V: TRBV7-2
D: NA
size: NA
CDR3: CASSSDYSVGYTF
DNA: TGTGCCAGCAGCTCGGACTACTCGGTTGGCTACACCTTC

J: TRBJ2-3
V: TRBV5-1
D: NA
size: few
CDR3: CASTQARVTDTQYF
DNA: TGCGCCAGCACCCAGGCAAGAGTCACAGATACGCAGTATTTT

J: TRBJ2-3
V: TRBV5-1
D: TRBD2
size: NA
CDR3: CASSPAGGLTDTQYF
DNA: TGCGCCAGCAGCCCAGCGGGAGGGCTCACAGATACGCAGTATTTT

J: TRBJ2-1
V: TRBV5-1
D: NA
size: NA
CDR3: CASSLDRTYNEQFF
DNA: TGCGCCAGCAGCTTGGACAGAACCTACAATGAGCAGTTCTTC

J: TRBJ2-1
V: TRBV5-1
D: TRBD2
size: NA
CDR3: CASSFQGLAGSDEQFF
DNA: TGCGCCAGCAGCTTTCAAGGACTAGCGGGGTCGGATGAGCAGTTCTTC

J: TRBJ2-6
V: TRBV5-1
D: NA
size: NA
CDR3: CASSLFAGANVLTF
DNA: TGCGCCAGCAGCTTGTTCGCTGGGGCCAACGTCCTGACTTTC

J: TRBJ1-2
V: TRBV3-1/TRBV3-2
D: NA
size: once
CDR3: CASSQEGASARGYTF
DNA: TGTGCCAGCAGCCAAGAGGGGGCGTCGGCGCGTGGCTACACCTTC

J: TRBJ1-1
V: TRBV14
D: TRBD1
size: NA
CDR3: CASSLPTGLAFF
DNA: TGTGCCAGCAGCCTGCCGACAGGGCTGGCTTTCTTT

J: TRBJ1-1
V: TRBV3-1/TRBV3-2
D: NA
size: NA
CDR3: CASSQRHLNTEAFF
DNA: TGTGCCAGCAGCCAACGACACCTCAACACTGAAGCTTTCTTT

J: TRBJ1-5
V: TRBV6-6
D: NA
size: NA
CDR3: CASTPAVISPQHF
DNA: TGTGCCAGCACCCCAGCGGTAATCAGCCCCCAGCATTTT

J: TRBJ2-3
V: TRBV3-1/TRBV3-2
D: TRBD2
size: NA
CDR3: CASSQDWGGRTDTQYF
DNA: TGTGCCAGCAGCCAAGATTGGGGCGGGAGGACAGATACGCAGTATTTT

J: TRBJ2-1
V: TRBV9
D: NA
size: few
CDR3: CASSVRDNYYNEQFF
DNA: TGTGCCAGCAGCGTAAGGGACAATTACTACAATGAGCAGTTCTTC

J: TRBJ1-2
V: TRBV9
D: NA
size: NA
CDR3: CASSVGASNYGYTF
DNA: TGTGCCAGCAGCGTAGGAGCATCTAACTATGGCTACACCTTC

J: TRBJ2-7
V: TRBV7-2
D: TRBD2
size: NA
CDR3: CASSLDTSGRPGEQYF
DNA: TGTGCCAGCAGCTTAGATACTAGCGGGAGACCGGGAGAGCAGTACTTC

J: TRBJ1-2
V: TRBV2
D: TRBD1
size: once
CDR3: CASSVEAGGGGYTF
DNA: TGTGCCAGCAGTGTCGAAGCAGGGGGAGGTGGCTACACCTTC

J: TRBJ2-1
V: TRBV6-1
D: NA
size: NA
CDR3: CASSEDVRKYYNEQFF
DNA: TGTGCCAGCAGTGAAGATGTGCGGAAATACTACAATGAGCAGTTCTTC

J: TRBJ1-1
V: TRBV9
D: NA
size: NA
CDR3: CASSASNYGQRAFF
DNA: TGTGCCAGCAGCGCATCGAACTATGGACAGCGGGCTTTCTTT

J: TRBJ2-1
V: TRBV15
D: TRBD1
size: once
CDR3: CATSPDRHNEQFF
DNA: TGTGCCACCAGCCCGGACAGGCACAATGAGCAGTTCTTC

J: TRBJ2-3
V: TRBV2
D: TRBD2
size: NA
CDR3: CASSLAGARTDTQYF
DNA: TGTGCCAGCAGTCTAGCGGGGGCTCGCACAGATACGCAGTATTTT

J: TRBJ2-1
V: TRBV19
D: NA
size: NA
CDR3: CASSLSGPSSYNEQFF
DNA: TGTGCCAGTAGTTTATCAGGGCCCAGCTCCTACAATGAGCAGTTCTTC

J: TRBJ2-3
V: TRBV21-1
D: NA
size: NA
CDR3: CASSKEEGGDGDTQYF
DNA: TGTGCCAGCAGCAAAGAAGAGGGCGGGGACGGGGATACGCAGTATTTT

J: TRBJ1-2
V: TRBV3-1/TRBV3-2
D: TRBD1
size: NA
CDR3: CASSIGQGEGFYGYTF
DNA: TGTGCCAGCAGTATCGGACAGGGGGAAGGCTTCTATGGCTACACCTTC

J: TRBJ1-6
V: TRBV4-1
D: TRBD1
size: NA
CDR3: CASSLGTGVGPLHF
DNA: TGCGCCAGCAGCCTCGGAACAGGGGTAGGACCCCTCCACTTT

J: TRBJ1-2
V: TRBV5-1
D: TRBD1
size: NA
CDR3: CASSWGQGENGYTF
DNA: TGCGCCAGCAGCTGGGGACAGGGGGAGAATGGCTACACCTTC

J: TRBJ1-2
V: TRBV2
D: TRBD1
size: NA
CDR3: CASSGMRRQGVNGYTF
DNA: TGTGCCAGCAGTGGAATGAGGAGGCAGGGGGTAAATGGCTACACCTTC

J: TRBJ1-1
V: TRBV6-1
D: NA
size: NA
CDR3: CASSEGQRNTEAFF
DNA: TGTGCCAGCAGTGAGGGACAACGAAACACTGAAGCTTTCTTT

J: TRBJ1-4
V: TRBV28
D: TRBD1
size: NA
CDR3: CASSSAGGYEKLFF
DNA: TGTGCCAGCAGTTCGGCAGGGGGCTATGAAAAACTGTTTTTT

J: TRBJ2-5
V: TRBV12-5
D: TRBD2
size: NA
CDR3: CASGFITGGMKETQYF
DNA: TGTGCTAGTGGTTTTATAACGGGGGGGATGAAAGAGACCCAGTACTTC

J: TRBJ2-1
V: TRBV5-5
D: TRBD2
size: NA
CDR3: CASRFRLAGVSSSYNEQFF
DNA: TGTGCCAGCAGGTTCCGACTAGCGGGGGTTTCCAGCTCCTACAATGAGCAGTTCTTC

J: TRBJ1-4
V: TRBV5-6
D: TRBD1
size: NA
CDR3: CASGYRGGFEKLFF
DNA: TGTGCCAGCGGGTACAGGGGAGGTTTTGAAAAACTGTTTTTT

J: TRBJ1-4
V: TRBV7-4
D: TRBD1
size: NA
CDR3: CASSLRDRLGKDEKLFF
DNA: TGTGCCAGCAGCTTAAGGGACAGGCTGGGTAAGGATGAAAAACTGTTTTTT

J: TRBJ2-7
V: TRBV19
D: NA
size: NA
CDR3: CASSRAYSYEQYF
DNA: TGTGCCAGTAGTAGGGCGTACTCCTACGAGCAGTACTTC

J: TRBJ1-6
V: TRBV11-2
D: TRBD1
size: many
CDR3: CASSWDRGNSPLHF
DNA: TGTGCCAGCAGCTGGGACAGGGGGAATTCACCCCTCCACTTT

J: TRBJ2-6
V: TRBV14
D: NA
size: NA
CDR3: CASSPSRRPGANVLTF
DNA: TGTGCCAGCAGCCCCAGTCGGAGGCCTGGGGCCAACGTCCTGACTTTC

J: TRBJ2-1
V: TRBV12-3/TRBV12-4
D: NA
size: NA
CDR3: CASSLGHSNEQFF
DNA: TGTGCCAGCAGTTTAGGACATAGCAATGAGCAGTTCTTC

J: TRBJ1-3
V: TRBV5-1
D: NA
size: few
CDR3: CASSRAFGGSVNTIYF
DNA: TGCGCCAGCAGCCGGGCGTTTGGGGGGTCGGTAAACACCATATATTTT

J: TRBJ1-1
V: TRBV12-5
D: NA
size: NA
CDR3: CASGSESNTEAFF
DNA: TGTGCTAGTGGTTCGGAGTCGAACACTGAAGCTTTCTTT

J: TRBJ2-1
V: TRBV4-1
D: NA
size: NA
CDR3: CASSPRASHNEQFF
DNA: TGCGCCAGCAGCCCCCGGGCTAGCCACAATGAGCAGTTCTTC

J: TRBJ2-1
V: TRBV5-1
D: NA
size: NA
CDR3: CASSLPSGNEQFF
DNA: TGCGCCAGCAGCTTGCCCTCCGGCAATGAGCAGTTCTTC